These T cell receptor beta chains were read from a single sample in a study of shared clonotypes between healthy human individuals. Clones were sequenced by immunoSEQ multiplex PCR, and TCRdb holds only the in-frame ones, with some missing. The sample holds around 2,000,000 clones, around 96% seen once. The sample comprised naive CD8+ T cells sorted from blood. These receptors all come from a man younger than 35 in good health. Both conserved end residues are part of each CDR3. D genes are given only for firm matches.

v_gene: TRBV10-3; d_gene: TRBD1; CDR3aa: CAISETGAPSYEQYF
v_gene: TRBV9; d_gene: TRBD1; CDR3aa: CASSVTGTGEGAFF
v_gene: TRBV11-2; d_gene: NA; CDR3aa: CASSLDTGLNTEAFF
v_gene: TRBV4-1; d_gene: NA; CDR3aa: CASSQERAAVYEQYF
v_gene: TRBV9; d_gene: TRBD2; CDR3aa: CASSASGRINEQFF
v_gene: TRBV11-2; d_gene: TRBD1; CDR3aa: CASRLPGQTQETQYF
v_gene: TRBV7-6; d_gene: NA; CDR3aa: CASSFEQNTGELFF
v_gene: TRBV5-6; d_gene: NA; CDR3aa: CASRGGIETQYF
v_gene: TRBV2; d_gene: TRBD2; CDR3aa: CASSDNGLAVQETQYF
v_gene: TRBV5-1; d_gene: NA; CDR3aa: CASSLAGGTYEQYF
v_gene: TRBV27; d_gene: NA; CDR3aa: CASSLTGSGNQPQHF
v_gene: TRBV11-2; d_gene: NA; CDR3aa: CASSFYGERGETQYF
v_gene: TRBV6-5; d_gene: NA; CDR3aa: CASSYGSSSGANVLTF
v_gene: TRBV10-3; d_gene: TRBD2; CDR3aa: CAISEPGLAGDYEQYF
v_gene: TRBV6-1; d_gene: NA; CDR3aa: CASSATGSNEKLFF
v_gene: TRBV6-4; d_gene: NA; CDR3aa: CASSVASATGELFF
v_gene: TRBV7-2; d_gene: TRBD1; CDR3aa: CASSGGQGANEKLFF
v_gene: TRBV13; d_gene: NA; CDR3aa: CASSLRGDYNQPQHF
v_gene: TRBV29-1; d_gene: NA; CDR3aa: CSALSGDLSSYNEQFF
v_gene: TRBV5-1; d_gene: NA; CDR3aa: CASSLGTIGFTDTQYF
v_gene: TRBV11-2; d_gene: NA; CDR3aa: CASSLGRSEQYF
v_gene: TRBV5-4; d_gene: TRBD1; CDR3aa: CASSTTTGGQGLYEQYF
v_gene: TRBV6-5; d_gene: NA; CDR3aa: CASSLRGGYEQYF
v_gene: TRBV4-1; d_gene: NA; CDR3aa: CASSQKSTGTTYEQYF
v_gene: TRBV4-1; d_gene: TRBD2; CDR3aa: CASSPPAGDTDTQYF
v_gene: TRBV27; d_gene: NA; CDR3aa: CASKAESRGYTGELFF
v_gene: TRBV6-5; d_gene: NA; CDR3aa: CASSYSTGYEQYF
v_gene: TRBV6-1; d_gene: NA; CDR3aa: CASRRTVTSTDTQYF
v_gene: TRBV6-5; d_gene: NA; CDR3aa: CASSYSLGTGYTF
v_gene: TRBV19; d_gene: TRBD2; CDR3aa: CASSRGTTPLDTQYF
v_gene: TRBV7-9; d_gene: TRBD2; CDR3aa: CASSLVGLAGRYTGELFF
v_gene: TRBV6-6; d_gene: NA; CDR3aa: CASSYSAGDQLFF
v_gene: TRBV4-1; d_gene: NA; CDR3aa: CASSQDRVTDTQYF
v_gene: TRBV5-6; d_gene: NA; CDR3aa: CASSFGGGASYTF
v_gene: TRBV9; d_gene: NA; CDR3aa: CASSVDSAEIETQYF
v_gene: TRBV4-1; d_gene: TRBD2; CDR3aa: CASSQEPLAEGWNEQFF
v_gene: TRBV5-1; d_gene: NA; CDR3aa: CASRFPGEDYGYTF
v_gene: TRBV28; d_gene: TRBD1; CDR3aa: CASSSRPGQGYDTEAFF
v_gene: TRBV4-2; d_gene: TRBD2; CDR3aa: CASSQDGGLAVVEQFF
v_gene: TRBV9; d_gene: NA; CDR3aa: CASSDSGTPNTEAFF
v_gene: TRBV19; d_gene: NA; CDR3aa: CASTDQRGGGTGELFF
v_gene: TRBV18; d_gene: NA; CDR3aa: CASSTNELTYTDTQYF
v_gene: TRBV7-9; d_gene: TRBD2; CDR3aa: CAEQEGGGFSETQYF
v_gene: TRBV11-3; d_gene: TRBD1; CDR3aa: CASSSRTGSGELFF
v_gene: TRBV6-5; d_gene: NA; CDR3aa: CASSYSGGQKTEAFF
v_gene: TRBV7-9; d_gene: NA; CDR3aa: CASSLMTAPNTEAFF